The clone carrying this T cell receptor (beta chain) occurred once. Everyone who took part was roughly 18 to 89 years old, and they came from about 25 US areas. The CDR3 is 11 amino acids. V was shortened by 12 bases and J by 13 bases, with 20 bases between the two germline ends. Germline-derived CDR1 and CDR2 are KGHDR and SFDVKD. Original handling: Amplified reference gene primers provided the basis for estimating nucleated cell counts. The assay was immunoSEQ multiplex PCR, and TCRdb's table has in-frame clones only and misses some. V, J and clone size were drawn from that table, and D and trimming were deduced from the DNA. Altogether about 440,000 clones are present, 70% to 90% being singletons, with the ten largest covering nearly 2%. This entry comes from a study of blood T cell repertoires in COVID-19. Whole-study context: COVID-19 samples from acute and convalescent phases originated in the United States, Italy and Spain. The cDNA or gDNA used as material had been derived from T cells, B-cell-depleted T cells, or PBMCs.

The chain is built from TRBV24-1 and TRBJ1-2; D unclear. Material for sequencing was PBMCs or T cells enriched from blood (not recorded which). The TCR comes from a woman aged 18 to 35 with acute COVID-19. This chain's CDR3 is CASASLVSGTF. The CDR3 DNA reads TGTGCCTCCGCTAGCCTCGTCAGTGGCACCTTC.